A single sample gave rise to the 9 T cell receptor beta chains below, sequenced in a study of sequential checkpoint blockade in melanoma. Treatment here: randomized to nivolumab then ipilimumab (arm A) or the reverse (arm B). This table comes from immunoSEQ multiplex PCR, and its TCRdb copy is limited to in-frame clones, with some not included. The sample includes approximately 21,000 clones, 75% to 85% seen only once; the top ten take roughly 56%. This specimen was CD8+ T cells sorted from blood (inferred from file names), taken from a patient given nivolumab and ipilimumab in sequence. The source is a human donor with melanoma.

The chain links TRBV7-9 to TRBJ2-7; a possible D gene is TRBD2 (7 bases). This CDR3 contains 14 residues. Per germline, CDR1 SEHNR and CDR2 FQNEAQ (reference sequence). V shed 2 bases and J shed 4 bases, with 12 bases lying between them. CDR3 amino acids: CASSLSGRGYEQYF. CDR3 bases: TGTGCCAGCAGCTTATCAGGGAGGGGGTACGAGCAGTACTTC. Filled out from reference TRBV7-9 and TRBJ2-7, the complete variable domain reads DTGVSQNPRHKITKRGQNVTFRCDPISEHNRLYWYRQTLGQGPEFLTYFQNEAQLEKSRLLSDRFSAERPKGSFSTLEIQRTEQGDSAMYLCASSLSGRGYEQYFGPGTRLTVT.

This clone was detected only a few times. CDR3 in DNA: TGTGCCAGCAGCTTAGGCGGGGGCTCTGGAAACACCATATATTTT. Translating it yields CASSLGGGSGNTIYF. The chain recombines TRBV7-9 with TRBJ1-3; weak D call: TRBD1 (5 bases). This CDR3 has 15 residues. The V and J ends lost 1 base and 0 bases respectively, with 7 bases between them. Germline V gene data show CDR1 as SEHNR and CDR2 as FQNEAQ (reference sequence).

CDR3 sequence: CASSLGGHRYQETQYF. DNA of the CDR3: TGTGCCAGCAGCTTAGGGGGACATCGGTACCAAGAGACCCAGTACTTC. The chain has TRBV7-6 and TRBJ2-5; D possibly corresponds to TRBD1 (6 bases). The CDR3 covers 16 residues. The germline V and J ends were trimmed by 1 base and 0 bases, with 12 bases remaining between them. CDR1 is SGHVS and CDR2 is FNYEAQ in the germline V gene.

The chain uses TRBV6-6 and TRBJ2-3; D uncertain. V lost 2 bases, J lost 5 bases, and 2 bases lay in between. The germline V gene encodes CDR1 MNHNY and CDR2 SVGAGI (reference sequence). The CDR3 is 11 amino acids. Here the CDR3 reads CASSYQDTQYF. In DNA, the CDR3 is TGTGCCAGCAGTTACCAAGATACGCAGTATTTT.

This rearrangement joins TRBV7-9 to TRBJ2-5; 10 bases line up with TRBD1. Gene TRBJ2-7 matches the end of the DNA better, so the J call may be wrong. CDR1 and CDR2 (germline): SEHNR, FQNEAQ (reference sequence). CDR3 length equals 16 residues. CDR3 DNA sequence: TGTGCCAGCAGCTATACACCGGGACAGGGGTTCTACGAGCAGTACTTC. As protein: CASSYTPGQGFYEQYF.

The rearrangement joins TRBV28 to TRBJ2-5, with 9 bases identical to TRBD1. This CDR3 region has 14 residues. Germline V gene data show CDR1 as MDHEN and CDR2 as SYDVKM. V lost 6 bases and J lost 4; bases outside the gene matches: 6. CDR3 nucleotides: TGTGCCAGCAGGGGACAGGGAAACCGAGAGACCCAGTACTTC. This encodes CASRGQGNRETQYF.

Turning to this clone: This likely came from a read error, as a far larger clone is one base away. This chain joins TRBV4-3 and TRBJ2-7; TRBD1 is a possible D gene (6 bases). Germline lookup yields CDR1 LGHNA and CDR2 YSLEER. The length of the CDR3 is 14 residues. Trimming shortened V by 5 bases and J by 5 bases, and 16 bases separated the two germline ends. DNA of the CDR3: TGCGCCAGCAGCTTAGAAAGTGAGGGGGACGAGCAGTACTTC. This translates into CASSLESEGDEQYF.

This chain connects TRBV23-1 to TRBJ1-1; 7 bases are shared with TRBD1. TRBV23-1 is treated as an ORF (open reading frame) with a function not yet certain. This CDR3 region has 16 residues. V dropped 6 bases and J dropped 3; count of bases not matched to a gene: 13. CDR3 coding DNA: TGCGCCAGCAGACACATTCCCGGCAGGGGGTACACTGAAGCTTTCTTT. Translation gives CASRHIPGRGYTEAFF.

This sequence joins TRBV25-1 and TRBJ2-7; D is unresolved. Germline V CDR1 and CDR2: MGHDK, SYGVNS. Trimming removed 6 bases from V and 6 bases from J, with 12 bases in between. The CDR3 has 12 residues. For the CDR3, the DNA is TGTGCCAGCAGGGCCCCCTCCAGCGAGCAGTACTTC. Translation: CASRAPSSEQYF.